This paragraph covers one T cell receptor beta chain sequence. The antigen remains undetermined. Measured with immunoSEQ multiplex PCR; TCRdb has only the in-frame clones, and not every one. The sample lists approximately 26,000 clones, 65% to 85% occurring once. Germline assignment: CDR1 SQVTM and CDR2 ANQGSEA. The CDR3 loop spans 13 amino acids. V lost 4 bases and J lost 9, with 18 bases in between. The sample originates from a study of a mutant IDH1 vaccine in newly diagnosed glioma. Study as a whole: Patients underwent eight vaccinations, which took place in weeks 1, 3, 5, 7, 11, 15, 19 and 23. Of the patients given treatment, approximately 60% were male and about 40% were female, and a mean age of roughly 40 years was recorded. It was radiotherapy, temozolomide, or both that patients received previously, with most receiving both. Study conclusions and caveats: The occurrence of vaccine-induced immune responses was seen in approximately 92% of patients.

Time point of the sample: week 5, during vaccination. Each dose delivered 300 ug of mutant IDH1 20-mer peptide subcutaneously with imiquimod. This TCR was recovered from a man aged 40-49 years with glioma. Some clones in this sample may be carry-over from other donors' samples. The V and J genes are TRBV29-1 and TRBJ2-5, with D perhaps matching TRBD1 or TRBD2 (5 bases each). Sequences were derived from PBMCs, sampled from a glioma patient whose treatment included an IDH1 peptide vaccine. The CDR3 loop reads CSVGSSGVGAQYF. CDR3 bases: TGCAGCGTTGGATCTTCCGGAGTGGGGGCCCAGTACTTC.